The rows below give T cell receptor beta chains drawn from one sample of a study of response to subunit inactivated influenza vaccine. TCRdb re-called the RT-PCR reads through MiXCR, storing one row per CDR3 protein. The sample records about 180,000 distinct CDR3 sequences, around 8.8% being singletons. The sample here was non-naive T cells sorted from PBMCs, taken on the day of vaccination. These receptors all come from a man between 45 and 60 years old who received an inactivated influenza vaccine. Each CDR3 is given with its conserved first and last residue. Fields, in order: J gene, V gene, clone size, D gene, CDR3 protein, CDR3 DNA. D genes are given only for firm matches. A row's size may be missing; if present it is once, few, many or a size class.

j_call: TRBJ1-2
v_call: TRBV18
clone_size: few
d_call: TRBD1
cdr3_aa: CASSPRTGGNGMDGYTF
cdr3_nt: TGTGCCAGCTCACCTAGGACAGGGGGCAATGGAATGGATGGCTACACCTTC

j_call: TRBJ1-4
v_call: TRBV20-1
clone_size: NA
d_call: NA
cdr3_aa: CSASSALTNEKLFF
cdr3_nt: TGCAGTGCCTCCTCCGCTCTTACTAATGAAAAACTGTTTTTT

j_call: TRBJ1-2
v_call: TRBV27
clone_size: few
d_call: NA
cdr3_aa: CASSLGGTYGYTF
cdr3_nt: TGTGCCAGCAGTTTAGGGGGGACCTATGGCTACACCTTC

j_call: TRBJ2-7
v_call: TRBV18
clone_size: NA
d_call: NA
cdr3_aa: CASSPGHEQYF
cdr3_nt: TGTGCCAGCTCACCAGGCCACGAGCAGTACTTC

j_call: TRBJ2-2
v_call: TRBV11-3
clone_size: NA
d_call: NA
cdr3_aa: CASSLEGTGELFF
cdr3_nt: TGTGCCAGCAGCTTAGAAGGGACCGGGGAGCTGTTTTTT

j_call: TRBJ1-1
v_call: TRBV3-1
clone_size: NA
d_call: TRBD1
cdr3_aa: CASSPGGQGASEAFF
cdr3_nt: TGTGCCAGCAGCCCGGGGGGACAGGGGGCCTCTGAAGCTTTCTTT

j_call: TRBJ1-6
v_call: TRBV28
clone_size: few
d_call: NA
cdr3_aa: CASSLGVQNNSPLHF
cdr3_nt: TGTGCCAGCAGTTTAGGTGTACAGAATAATTCACCCCTCCACTTT

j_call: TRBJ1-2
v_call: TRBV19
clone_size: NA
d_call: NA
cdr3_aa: CASSIVGRGAGYTF
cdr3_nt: TGTGCCAGTAGTATAGTAGGCAGGGGCGCCGGCTACACCTTC

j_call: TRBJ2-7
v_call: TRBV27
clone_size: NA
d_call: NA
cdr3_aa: CASSFFGQGSHEQYF
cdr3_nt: NA

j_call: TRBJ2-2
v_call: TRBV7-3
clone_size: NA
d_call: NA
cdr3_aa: CASSLDSAAGELFF
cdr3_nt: TGTGCCAGCAGCTTGGACAGTGCAGCTGGGGAGCTGTTTTTT

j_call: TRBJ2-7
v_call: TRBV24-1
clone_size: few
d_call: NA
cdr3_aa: CATSDSLPTGEQYF
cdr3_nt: TGTGCCACCAGTGATTCTTTACCCACGGGTGAGCAGTACTTC

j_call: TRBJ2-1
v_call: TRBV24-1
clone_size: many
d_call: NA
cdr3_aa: CATSGAGTYNEQFF
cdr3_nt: TGTGCCACCAGTGGGGCAGGGACCTACAATGAGCAGTTCTTC

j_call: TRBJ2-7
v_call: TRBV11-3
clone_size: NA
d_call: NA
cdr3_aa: CASSPGTTSYEQYF
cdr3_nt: TGTGCCAGCAGCCCCGGGACAACCTCCTACGAGCAGTACTTC

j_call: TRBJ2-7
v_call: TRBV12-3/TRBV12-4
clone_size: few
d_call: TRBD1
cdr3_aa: CASSSQGQGDEQYF
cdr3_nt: TGTGCCAGCAGTTCCCAAGGACAGGGCGACGAGCAGTACTTC

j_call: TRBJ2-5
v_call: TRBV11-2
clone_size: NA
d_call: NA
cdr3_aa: CAGSQGRARETQYF
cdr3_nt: TGTGCCGGCAGCCAAGGCAGGGCTCGGGAGACCCAGTACTTC

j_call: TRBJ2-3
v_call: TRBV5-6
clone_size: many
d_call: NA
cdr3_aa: CASSLSQGTDTQYF
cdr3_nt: TGTGCCAGCAGCTTGTCTCAGGGCACAGATACGCAGTATTTT

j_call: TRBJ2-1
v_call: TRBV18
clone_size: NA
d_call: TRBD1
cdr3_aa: CASSRTGGTGNEQFF
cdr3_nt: TGTGCCAGCTCACGTACAGGGGGCACCGGCAATGAGCAGTTCTTC

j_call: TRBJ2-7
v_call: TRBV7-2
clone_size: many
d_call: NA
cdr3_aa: CASSPLLGHSEQYF
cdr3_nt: TGTGCCAGCAGCCCACTGCTGGGGCACTCCGAGCAGTACTTC

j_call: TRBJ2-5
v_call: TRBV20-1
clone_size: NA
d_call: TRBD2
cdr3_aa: CSASTSGGLETQYF
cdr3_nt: TGCAGTGCCTCGACTAGCGGGGGGCTTGAGACCCAGTACTTC